These 25 T cell receptor beta chains originate from one sample sequenced in a study of blood T cell repertoires in COVID-19. Only in-frame clones appear in the TCRdb table, and some are missing; sequencing was by immunoSEQ multiplex PCR. Of fewer than 250,000 clones listed, about 91% are singletons. Sequenced input: peripheral blood. Every receptor here comes from a woman aged 40 to 49 with acute or convalescent COVID-19.

This clone was seen a few times. The J gene is TRBJ2-7, the V gene TRBV5-4; D possibly corresponds to TRBD2 (5 bases). Per the germline V gene, CDR1 is SGHNT and CDR2 is YYREEE (reference sequence). With 4 bases removed from V and 3 bases from J, the gap between germline ends came to 11 bases. CDR3 size: 13 residues. The CDR3 DNA reads as TGTGCCAGCAGCACTCACGGAGGCTACGAGCAGTACGTC. Its protein product is CASSTHGGYEQYV.

The J gene is TRBJ2-5, the V gene TRBV12-3 or TRBV12-4; D remains unclear. The germline V and J ends were trimmed by 3 bases and 8 bases, with 13 bases remaining between them. The CDR3 is 13 residues long. The CDR3 spells CASSLGKQRTQYF. The DNA for the CDR3 is TGTGCCAGCAGTTTGGGCAAACAGAGAACCCAGTACTTC.

The V and J genes are TRBV29-1 and TRBJ1-4; TRBD1 might be the D (5 bases). The CDR3 loop spans 12 amino acids. Germline-derived CDR1 and CDR2 are SQVTM and ANQGSEA. The V end was cut by 6 bases, the J end by 7 bases, with 12 bases between. The CDR3 is CSVVREGEKLFF. CDR3 nucleotide sequence: TGCAGCGTGGTCAGGGAGGGTGAAAAACTGTTTTTT.

The chain combines TRBV27 with TRBJ2-2, with TRBD1 matching over 10 bases. The CDR3 is 15 amino acids. With 7 bases clipped from V and 4 bases from J, the junction kept 6 bases outside the gene matches. Germline CDR1 is MNHEY and CDR2 is SMNVEV (reference sequence). The CDR3 region has the DNA TGTGCCAGCATTAGGAGGACAGGGGGCACCGGGGAGCTGTTTTTT. Translated, it gives CASIRRTGGTGELFF.

The V gene is TRBV6-6, the J gene TRBJ1-5; TRBD1 is a possible D gene (5 bases). The CDR3 sequence is 15 residues long. Trimming pared 6 bases from V and 0 bases from J, leaving 12 bases between. Germline-derived CDR1 and CDR2 are MNHNY and SVGAGI (reference sequence). CDR3 sequence reads: CASRLDSNSNQPQHF. The CDR3 DNA reads as TGTGCCAGCAGATTAGACAGCAATAGCAATCAGCCCCAGCATTTT.

This clone has more than one count but fewer than ten. The chain has TRBV9 and TRBJ2-7; D remains unclear. Per the germline V gene, CDR1 is SGDLS and CDR2 is YYNGEE. The CDR3 is 14 amino acids. Between the trimmed V and J ends, which lost 0 bases and 2 bases, there was a span of 9 bases. CDR3 coding DNA: TGTGCCAGCAGCGTAGGCCCGGGTGCCTACGAGCAGTACGTC. It encodes CASSVGPGAYEQYV.

The chain links TRBV27 to TRBJ1-2, with a possible D match to TRBD1 (6 bases). The germline V and J ends were trimmed by 5 bases and 2 bases, with 12 bases remaining between them. This CDR3 is built from 14 residues. The V gene's germline CDR1 is MNHEY and CDR2 SMNVEV (reference sequence). The CDR3 nucleotides read TGTGCCAGCAGTACGAACAGGGACAACTATGGCTACACCTTC. It encodes CASSTNRDNYGYTF.

This clone was seen only once. The V gene is TRBV24-1, the J gene TRBJ1-1; the match to TRBD1 covers 7 bases. The V gene end was trimmed by 7 bases and the J gene end by 0 bases; junction bases not matched to a gene: 10. The CDR3 sequence is 16 residues long. The germline CDR1 and CDR2 sequences are KGHDR and SFDVKD. CDR3 sequence: CATRGQKGGMNTEAFF. The CDR3 nucleotides read TGTGCCACCAGAGGACAAAAAGGGGGCATGAACACTGAAGCTTTCTTT.

The DNA for the CDR3 is TGTGCCAGTAGTATCGGCTATGGCTACACCTTC. Translation gives CASSIGYGYTF. The rearrangement uses TRBV19 and TRBJ1-2; D gene ambiguous. Trimming left V 3 bases short and J 4 bases short, with 3 bases between. Germline-derived CDR1 and CDR2 are LNHDA and SQIVND (reference sequence). The CDR3 runs 11 residues.

The chain has TRBV2 and TRBJ2-2, with D perhaps TRBD2 (5 bases). The CDR3 sequence is 13 residues long. Germline V gives CDR1 SNHLY, CDR2 FYNNEI. Trimming took off 6 bases at V and 6 bases at J, with 11 bases between the two ends. The CDR3 is CASRDEGSGELFF. The CDR3, as DNA: TGTGCCAGCAGAGATGAGGGATCCGGGGAGCTGTTTTTT.

CDR3 amino acids: CASSQLTGGARGYTF. CDR3 in DNA: TGTGCCAGCAGCCAATTAACAGGGGGCGCGAGGGGCTACACCTTC. J is TRBJ1-2 and V is TRBV3-1 (or the pseudogene TRBV3-2); TRBD1 matches 9 bases. V shed 2 bases, J shed 8 bases, and the junction held 9 bases outside the gene matches. The germline CDR1 and CDR2 sequences are LGHDT and YNNKEL (reference sequence). The CDR3 loop spans 15 amino acids.

The J gene is TRBJ2-5, the V gene TRBV19, with D maybe TRBD2 (7 bases). The ends were cut back, 6 bases at V and 4 bases at J, with 15 bases in the middle. CDR3 length equals 14 residues. Germline-derived CDR1 and CDR2 are LNHDA and SQIVND (reference sequence). CDR3 sequence reads: CASRPRGGRETQYF. CDR3 bases: TGTGCCAGTAGACCGAGGGGGGGTAGAGAGACCCAGTACTTC.

V gene TRBV19 combines with J gene TRBJ2-7; 8 positions agree with TRBD2. V was pared by 9 bases and J by 3 bases, with 10 bases of the junction left unmatched. The germline gives CDR1 LNHDA, CDR2 SQIVND (reference sequence). This CDR3 is 14 amino acids long. DNA of the CDR3: TGTGCCAGGGGGAGCGGGGGACATTTCTACGAGCAGTACGTC. It is translated as CARGSGGHFYEQYV.

The CDR3 sequence: CASSSRTGRGNTIYF. DNA for the CDR3: TGTGCCAGCAGCTCGCGGACAGGCAGAGGAAACACCATATATTTT. The chain combines TRBV5-4 with TRBJ1-3; 7 positions match TRBD1. CDR1 and CDR2 (germline): SGHNT, YYREEE (reference sequence). CDR3 length: 15 residues. The V segment lost 3 bases and the J segment 4 bases; nucleotides outside the gene matches: 7.

The chain joins TRBV3-1 (or the pseudogene TRBV3-2) to TRBJ2-7, with D possibly TRBD1 on 6 matching bases. The germline V gene encodes CDR1 LGHDT and CDR2 YNNKEL (reference sequence). The CDR3 loop spans 13 amino acids. Trimming left V 0 bases short and J 3 bases short, with 6 bases between. The CDR3 loop is CASSQEGGYEQYV. The CDR3 DNA sequence: TGTGCCAGCAGCCAAGAAGGGGGCTACGAGCAGTACGTC.

The J gene is TRBJ1-5, the V gene TRBV9; 8 positions match TRBD1. Germline assignment: CDR1 SGDLS and CDR2 YYNGEE. The J segment lost 2 bases and the V segment lost 2 bases, leaving 3 bases of the junction unmatched. The CDR3 sequence is 15 residues long. In DNA form, the CDR3 reads TGTGCCAGCAGCGTTGGGGGACAGGGCAATCAGCCCCAGCATTTT. As protein: CASSVGGQGNQPQHF.

This clone was observed a few times. The rearrangement links TRBV20-1 to TRBJ2-7; possibly TRBD1 for D (6 bases). Per germline, CDR1 DFQATT and CDR2 SNEGSKA (reference sequence). Trimming took off 3 bases at V and 2 bases at J, with 11 bases between the two ends. The CDR3 is made up of 13 amino acids. In nucleotides, the CDR3 is TGCAGTGCTAGTTTTGGGGGCCCCTACGAGCAGTACGTC. This sequence encodes CSASFGGPYEQYV.

V and J are TRBV7-9 and TRBJ1-6; 8 nucleotides match TRBD1. V dropped 5 bases and J dropped 6; count of bases not matched to a gene: 6. This CDR3 has 15 amino acids. Germline V gene sequence: CDR1 SEHNR, CDR2 FQNEAQ (reference sequence). Written as DNA, the CDR3 is TGTGCCAGCAGCCCTGACAGGGGAGCTAATTCACCCCTCCACTTT. This gives the protein CASSPDRGANSPLHF.

The rearrangement uses TRBV19 and TRBJ2-5, with TRBD2 matching over 7 bases. V dropped 0 bases and J dropped 7; count of bases not matched to a gene: 8. CDR3 length equals 15 residues. Germline V gives CDR1 LNHDA, CDR2 SQIVND (reference sequence). CDR3 sequence: CASSIDVTSSRTQYF. The CDR3 nucleotides are TGTGCCAGTAGTATAGATGTGACTAGCTCAAGGACCCAGTACTTC. Based on the CDR3 plus reference TRBV19 and TRBJ2-5, the full variable domain is DGGITQSPKYLFRKEGQNVTLSCEQNLNHDAMYWYRQDPGQGLRLIYYSQIVNDFQKGDIAEGYSVSREKKESFPLTVTSAQKNPTAFYLCASSIDVTSSRTQYFGPGTRLLVL.

Regarding this clone: At one end the junction does not follow the germline gene, possibly because of a read error. The chain carries TRBV6-5 and TRBJ2-1; 9 positions agree with TRBD2. The CDR3 covers 10 residues. Germline V CDR1 and CDR2: MNHEY, SVGAGI. The CDR3 coding sequence is TGTGCCAGCATCGGACTAGCGAAGGTCTTC. As protein: CASIGLAKVF.

V is TRBV27 and J is TRBJ1-2; maybe TRBD1 (6 bases). With 4 bases removed from V and 8 bases from J, the gap between germline ends came to 17 bases. Germline V gene sequence: CDR1 MNHEY, CDR2 SMNVEV (reference sequence). This CDR3 region has 14 residues. The CDR3 spells CASSSYRVASGYTF. CDR3 coding DNA: TGTGCCAGCAGTTCTTACAGGGTGGCAAGCGGCTACACCTTC.

The chain combines TRBV24-1 with TRBJ2-1, with 9 nucleotides matching TRBD1. Germline V gene lookup returns CDR1 KGHDR and CDR2 SFDVKD. Unmatched junction bases numbered 8, after V lost 5 bases and J lost 7 bases. There are 15 residues in the CDR3. The CDR3 DNA reads TGTGCCACCAGTGCCCCGGGACAGGGTATGAATGAGCAGTTCTTC. Amino acid sequence: CATSAPGQGMNEQFF.

The V and J genes are TRBV9 and TRBJ1-1; 10 nucleotides match TRBD1. The junction had 4 bases not matched to a gene; V was cut back by 3 bases and J by 2 bases. CDR3 length equals 15 residues. Germline lookup yields CDR1 SGDLS and CDR2 YYNGEE. The CDR3 DNA reads as TGTGCCAGCAGCGGGACAGGGGGTGGAAACACTGAAGCTTTCTTT. Residues: CASSGTGGGNTEAFF. Full variable domain (missing parts from reference TRBV9 and TRBJ1-1): DSGVTQTPKHLITATGQRVTLRCSPRSGDLSVYWYQQSLDQGLQFLIQYYNGEERAKGNILERFSAQQFPDLHSELNLSSLELGDSALYFCASSGTGGGNTEAFFGQGTRLTVV.

The chain has TRBV23-1 and TRBJ1-2, with D unresolved. TRBV23-1 is designated an ORF whose function remains uncertain. The CDR3 is made up of 11 amino acids. V was trimmed by 2 bases and J by 11 bases, leaving 9 bases between them. The CDR3 spells CASSQPRDYTF. CDR3 DNA sequence: TGCGCCAGCAGTCAACCGAGGGATTACACCTTC.

This chain connects TRBV6-5 to TRBJ2-3, with 7 bases aligning to TRBD2. V lost 5 bases, J lost 11 bases, and 7 bases stayed unmatched. Per germline, CDR1 MNHEY and CDR2 SVGAGI. The CDR3 is 12 amino acids. Written as DNA, the CDR3 is TGTGCCAGCAGTCCGCGGGGGAGACGGCAGTATTTT. Translation: CASSPRGRRQYF.